Listed below are T cell receptor beta chains from one sample, sequenced in a study of T cells in Graves' hyperthyroidism and ophthalmopathy. TCRdb recomputed calls from the multiplex PCR reads with MiXCR, one row per CDR3 protein. The sample includes under 500,000 distinct CDR3 sequences, about an eighth of them seen just once. The sequencing sample was made of blood. The origin of the receptors is a man in his fifties with Graves' ophthalmopathy. Each CDR3 is given with its conserved first and last residue. Each record gives: J gene, D gene, clone size, V gene, CDR3 protein, CDR3 DNA. D genes are given only for firm matches. Expanded clones get a size class; other rows say once, few or many, or leave the size out.

j_gene: TRBJ1-2; d_gene: -; abundance: many; v_gene: TRBV7-9; CDR3aa: CASSLGRTQQYGYTF; CDR3nt: TGTGCCAGCAGCTTAGGTCGGACACAACAGTATGGCTACACCTTC
j_gene: TRBJ2-7; d_gene: TRBD2; abundance: few; v_gene: TRBV6-6; CDR3aa: CASSYSGLPYEQYF; CDR3nt: TGTGCCAGCAGTTACTCGGGACTACCCTACGAGCAGTACTTC
j_gene: TRBJ2-7; d_gene: -; abundance: many; v_gene: TRBV7-2; CDR3aa: CASSFRDFSYEQYF; CDR3nt: TGTGCCAGCAGCTTCCGGGACTTTTCCTACGAGCAGTACTTC
j_gene: TRBJ2-7; d_gene: -; abundance: few; v_gene: TRBV7-2; CDR3aa: CASSLRSAYGQYF; CDR3nt: TGTGCCAGCAGCTTAAGGTCTGCCTACGGGCAGTACTTC
j_gene: TRBJ2-5; d_gene: TRBD1; abundance: many; v_gene: TRBV6-1; CDR3aa: CASSEGTVRQETQYF; CDR3nt: TGTGCCAGCAGTGAGGGGACAGTCCGACAAGAGACCCAGTACTTC
j_gene: TRBJ1-4; d_gene: TRBD1; abundance: many; v_gene: TRBV13; CDR3aa: CASSLTGTGDEKLFF; CDR3nt: TGTGCCAGCAGCTTAACCGGGACAGGGGATGAAAAACTGTTTTTT
j_gene: TRBJ2-3; d_gene: TRBD2; abundance: many; v_gene: TRBV3-1; CDR3aa: CASSQDNGLAGTTDTQYF; CDR3nt: TGTGCCAGCAGCCAAGATAATGGGCTAGCGGGGACCACAGATACGCAGTATTTT
j_gene: TRBJ2-7; d_gene: -; abundance: -; v_gene: TRBV14; CDR3aa: CASSQDPILTSFSYEQYF; CDR3nt: TGTGCCAGCAGCCAAGATCCAATACTCACGTCCTTCTCCTACGAGCAGTACTTC
j_gene: TRBJ1-2; d_gene: TRBD1; abundance: many; v_gene: TRBV27; CDR3aa: CASSLNRGLIGYTF; CDR3nt: TGTGCCAGCAGTTTGAACAGGGGGCTTATCGGCTACACCTTC
j_gene: TRBJ2-2; d_gene: TRBD1; abundance: many; v_gene: TRBV5-1; CDR3aa: CASSLDRGNTGELFF; CDR3nt: TGCGCCAGCAGCTTGGACAGGGGTAACACCGGGGAGCTGTTTTTT
j_gene: TRBJ2-5; d_gene: -; abundance: -; v_gene: TRBV19; CDR3aa: CASGTPGGYQETQYF; CDR3nt: TGTGCCAGTGGTACCCCAGGGGGGTACCAAGAGACCCAGTACTTC
j_gene: TRBJ2-1; d_gene: TRBD2; abundance: many; v_gene: TRBV3-1; CDR3aa: CASSQGTSTIPYNEQFF; CDR3nt: TGTGCCAGCAGCCAAGGGACTAGCACAATTCCCTACAATGAGCAGTTCTTC
j_gene: TRBJ2-1; d_gene: TRBD2; abundance: few; v_gene: TRBV14; CDR3aa: CASSQSGRGVVYNEQFF; CDR3nt: TGTGCCAGCAGCCAATCCGGGAGGGGAGTGGTTTACAATGAGCAGTTCTTC
j_gene: TRBJ2-3; d_gene: -; abundance: few; v_gene: TRBV7-8; CDR3aa: CASSDPRSSVDTQYF; CDR3nt: TGTGCCAGCAGTGACCCAAGATCGTCCGTCGATACGCAGTATTTT
j_gene: TRBJ1-5; d_gene: -; abundance: -; v_gene: TRBV6-6; CDR3aa: CASSYSGVDQPQHF; CDR3nt: TGTGCCAGCAGTTACTCGGGGGTAGATCAGCCCCAGCATTTT
j_gene: TRBJ2-1; d_gene: -; abundance: many; v_gene: TRBV15; CDR3aa: CATSRDKFRDWRSSYNEQFF; CDR3nt: TGTGCCACCAGCAGAGATAAGTTCCGCGACTGGAGAAGCTCCTACAATGAGCAGTTCTTC
j_gene: TRBJ2-7; d_gene: -; abundance: few; v_gene: TRBV15; CDR3aa: CATSRDRGRGTSRYERYF; CDR3nt: TGTGCCACCAGCCGAGATAGGGGGAGGGGGACCAGCAGATACGAGCGTTACTTC
j_gene: TRBJ1-4; d_gene: TRBD1; abundance: many; v_gene: TRBV10-3; CDR3aa: CAIRGQGYEKLFF; CDR3nt: TGTGCCATCAGAGGACAGGGGTACGAAAAACTGTTTTTT
j_gene: TRBJ1-5; d_gene: -; abundance: many; v_gene: TRBV29-1; CDR3aa: CSVESSGGNQPQHF; CDR3nt: TGCAGCGTTGAATCGTCGGGAGGGAATCAGCCCCAGCATTTT
j_gene: TRBJ2-2; d_gene: TRBD2; abundance: -; v_gene: TRBV19; CDR3aa: CASSMLLSSGRAHGELFF; CDR3nt: TGTGCCAGTAGTATGCTCCTGTCGAGCGGGAGGGCCCACGGGGAGCTGTTTTTT
j_gene: TRBJ2-5; d_gene: TRBD2; abundance: few; v_gene: TRBV13; CDR3aa: CASSLAVAGGQETQYF; CDR3nt: TGTGCCAGCAGCTTAGCGGTAGCGGGAGGCCAAGAGACCCAGTACTTC
j_gene: TRBJ1-1; d_gene: -; abundance: many; v_gene: TRBV12-3/TRBV12-4; CDR3aa: CASSLVEPGNTEAFF; CDR3nt: TGTGCCAGCAGTTTAGTAGAACCTGGGAACACTGAAGCTTTCTTT
j_gene: TRBJ2-3; d_gene: -; abundance: -; v_gene: TRBV19; CDR3aa: CASSIAESAQYF; CDR3nt: TGTGCCAGTAGTATCGCGGAGTCTGCGCAGTATTTT
j_gene: TRBJ1-5; d_gene: -; abundance: -; v_gene: TRBV7-6; CDR3aa: CASSTNRNQPQHF; CDR3nt: TGTGCCAGCAGCACTAACAGGAACCAGCCCCAGCATTTT
j_gene: TRBJ2-7; d_gene: -; abundance: -; v_gene: TRBV27; CDR3aa: CASRDAIMDEQYF; CDR3nt: TGTGCCAGCCGGGATGCGATAATGGACGAGCAGTACTTC
j_gene: TRBJ2-3; d_gene: -; abundance: many; v_gene: TRBV3-1; CDR3aa: CASSQPAGGLDTQYF; CDR3nt: TGTGCCAGCAGCCAACCTGCTGGCGGGTTAGATACGCAGTATTTT
j_gene: TRBJ2-6; d_gene: -; abundance: few; v_gene: TRBV27; CDR3aa: CASSLYPGRGGANVLTF; CDR3nt: TGTGCCAGCAGTTTATATCCAGGGAGAGGTGGGGCCAACGTCCTGACTTTC
j_gene: TRBJ2-3; d_gene: TRBD2; abundance: many; v_gene: TRBV12-3/TRBV12-4; CDR3aa: CASSLLGTRGRRDTQYF; CDR3nt: TGTGCCAGCAGTTTACTAGGGACTAGGGGGAGGAGAGATACGCAGTATTTT
j_gene: TRBJ1-5; d_gene: TRBD1; abundance: many; v_gene: TRBV2; CDR3aa: CASSDGQGGNQPQHF; CDR3nt: TGTGCCAGCAGTGATGGACAGGGTGGCAATCAGCCCCAGCATTTT
j_gene: TRBJ2-2; d_gene: TRBD2; abundance: few; v_gene: TRBV27; CDR3aa: CASSGRITSGRDTGELFF; CDR3nt: TGTGCCAGCAGCGGGCGAATAACTAGCGGGCGGGACACCGGGGAGCTGTTTTTT
j_gene: TRBJ1-2; d_gene: -; abundance: -; v_gene: TRBV3-1; CDR3aa: CASSATTGIGGYTF; CDR3nt: TGTGCCAGCAGCGCAACAACAGGGATCGGGGGCTACACCTTC
j_gene: TRBJ1-5; d_gene: TRBD1; abundance: few; v_gene: TRBV28; CDR3aa: CASSFDGQGRQPQHF; CDR3nt: TGTGCCAGCAGTTTCGACGGACAGGGCCGTCAGCCCCAGCATTTT
j_gene: TRBJ1-1; d_gene: -; abundance: few; v_gene: TRBV14; CDR3aa: CASSPTFGQAFF; CDR3nt: TGTGCCAGCAGCCCCACTTTCGGCCAAGCTTTCTTT
j_gene: TRBJ2-1; d_gene: -; abundance: many; v_gene: TRBV5-5; CDR3aa: CASSLIRGRDEQFF; CDR3nt: TGTGCCAGCAGCTTGATCCGGGGGCGCGATGAGCAGTTCTTC
j_gene: TRBJ2-7; d_gene: -; abundance: few; v_gene: TRBV4-1; CDR3aa: CASSQNRDITYEQYF; CDR3nt: TGCGCCAGCAGCCAAAACCGGGACATAACTTACGAGCAGTACTTC
j_gene: TRBJ1-1; d_gene: -; abundance: -; v_gene: TRBV19; CDR3aa: CASRTQGRHTEAFF; CDR3nt: TGTGCCAGTAGGACGCAGGGTAGGCACACTGAAGCTTTCTTT
j_gene: TRBJ2-1; d_gene: -; abundance: many; v_gene: TRBV7-2; CDR3aa: CASSLELSYNEQFF; CDR3nt: TGTGCCAGCAGCTTAGAACTCTCCTACAATGAGCAGTTCTTC
j_gene: TRBJ2-7; d_gene: -; abundance: -; v_gene: TRBV7-2; CDR3aa: CASSLVGKSSYEQYF; CDR3nt: TGTGCCAGCAGCTTAGTTGGGAAGAGCTCCTACGAGCAGTACTTC
j_gene: TRBJ2-1; d_gene: -; abundance: once; v_gene: TRBV27; CDR3aa: CASSLVAIGEQFF; CDR3nt: TGTGCCAGCAGTTTAGTAGCAATCGGTGAGCAGTTCTTC